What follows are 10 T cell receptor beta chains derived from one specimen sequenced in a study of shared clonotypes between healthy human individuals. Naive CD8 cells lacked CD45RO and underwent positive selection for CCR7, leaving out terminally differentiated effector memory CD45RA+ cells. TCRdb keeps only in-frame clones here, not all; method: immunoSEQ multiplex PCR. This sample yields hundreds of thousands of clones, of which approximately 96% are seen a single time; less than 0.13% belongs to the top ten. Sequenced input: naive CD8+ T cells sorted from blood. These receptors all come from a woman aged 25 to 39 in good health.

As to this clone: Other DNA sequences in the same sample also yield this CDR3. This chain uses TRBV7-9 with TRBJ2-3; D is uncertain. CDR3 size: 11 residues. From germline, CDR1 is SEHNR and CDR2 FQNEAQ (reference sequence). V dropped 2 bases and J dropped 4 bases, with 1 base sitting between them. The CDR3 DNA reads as TGTGCCAGCAGCTTATCAGATACGCAGTATTTT. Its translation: CASSLSDTQYF. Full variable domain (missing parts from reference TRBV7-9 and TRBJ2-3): DTGVSQNPRHKITKRGQNVTFRCDPISEHNRLYWYRQTLGQGPEFLTYFQNEAQLEKSRLLSDRFSAERPKGSFSTLEIQRTEQGDSAMYLCASSLSDTQYFGPGTRLTVL.

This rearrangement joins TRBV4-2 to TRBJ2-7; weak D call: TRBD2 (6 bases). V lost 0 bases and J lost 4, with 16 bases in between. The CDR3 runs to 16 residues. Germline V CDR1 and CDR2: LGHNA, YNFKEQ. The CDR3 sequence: CASSQETLAALYEQYF. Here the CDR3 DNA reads TGTGCCAGCAGCCAAGAGACCTTAGCGGCCTTATACGAGCAGTACTTC.

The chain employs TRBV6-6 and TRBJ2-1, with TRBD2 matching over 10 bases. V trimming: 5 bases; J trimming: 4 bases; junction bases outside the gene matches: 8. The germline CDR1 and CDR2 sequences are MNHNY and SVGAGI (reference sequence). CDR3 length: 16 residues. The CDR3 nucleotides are TGTGCCAGCAGTCAATTAGCGGGAGGAAGTTACAATGAGCAGTTCTTC. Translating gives CASSQLAGGSYNEQFF.

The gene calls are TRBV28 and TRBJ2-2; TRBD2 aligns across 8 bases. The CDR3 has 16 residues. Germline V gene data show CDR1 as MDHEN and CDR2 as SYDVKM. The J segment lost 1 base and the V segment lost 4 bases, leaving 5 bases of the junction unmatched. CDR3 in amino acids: CASSSWTSRNTGELFF. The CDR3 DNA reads TGTGCCAGCAGTTCCTGGACTAGCAGGAACACCGGGGAGCTGTTTTTT.

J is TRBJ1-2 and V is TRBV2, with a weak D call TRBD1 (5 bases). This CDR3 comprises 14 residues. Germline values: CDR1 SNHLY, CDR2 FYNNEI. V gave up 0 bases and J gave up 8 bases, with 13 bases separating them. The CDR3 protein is CASSEAHRTGGYTF. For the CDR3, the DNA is TGTGCCAGCAGTGAAGCGCACAGGACCGGCGGCTACACCTTC.

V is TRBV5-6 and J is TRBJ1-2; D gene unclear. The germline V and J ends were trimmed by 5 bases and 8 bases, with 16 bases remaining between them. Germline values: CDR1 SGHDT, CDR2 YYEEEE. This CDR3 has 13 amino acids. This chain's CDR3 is CASSPTPLRGYTF. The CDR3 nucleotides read TGTGCCAGCAGTCCTACCCCCCTGCGGGGCTACACCTTC.

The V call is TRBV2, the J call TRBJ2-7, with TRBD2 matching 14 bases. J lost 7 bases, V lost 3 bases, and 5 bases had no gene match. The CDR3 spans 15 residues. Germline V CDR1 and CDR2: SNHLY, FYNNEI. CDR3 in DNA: TGTGCCAGCAGTGAGGGGACTAGCGGGAGCGTGGAGCAGTACTTC. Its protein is CASSEGTSGSVEQYF.

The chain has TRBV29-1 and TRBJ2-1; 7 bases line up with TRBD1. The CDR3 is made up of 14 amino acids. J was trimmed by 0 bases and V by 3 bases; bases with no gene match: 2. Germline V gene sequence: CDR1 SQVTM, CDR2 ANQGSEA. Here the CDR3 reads CSVETGNSYNEQFF. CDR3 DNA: TGCAGCGTTGAGACAGGGAACTCCTACAATGAGCAGTTCTTC.

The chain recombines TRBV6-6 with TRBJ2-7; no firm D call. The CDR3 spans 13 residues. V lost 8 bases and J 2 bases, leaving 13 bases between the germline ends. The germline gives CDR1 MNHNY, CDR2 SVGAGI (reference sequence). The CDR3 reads CASSPGRTYEQYF. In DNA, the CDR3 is TGTGCCAGCTCTCCGGGTAGGACCTACGAGCAGTACTTC.

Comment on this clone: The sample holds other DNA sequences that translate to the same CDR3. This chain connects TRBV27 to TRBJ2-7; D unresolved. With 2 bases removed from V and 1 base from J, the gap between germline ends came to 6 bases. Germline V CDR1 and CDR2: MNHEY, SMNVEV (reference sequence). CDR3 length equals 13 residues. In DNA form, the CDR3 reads TGTGCCAGCAGTTTAACTGGGTCCTACGAGCAGTACTTC. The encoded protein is CASSLTGSYEQYF.